Sequencing of this T cell receptor (beta chain) was carried out in a study of shared clonotypes between healthy human individuals. From germline, CDR1 is WSHSY and CDR2 SAAADI. The CDR3 loop spans 11 amino acids. The method was immunoSEQ multiplex PCR; TCRdb's version includes in-frame clones alone and lacks a portion of them. This sample has some 2,000,000 clones; roughly 95% occur once, and the top ten carry 0.85% to 1.3%. Study findings and constraints: In the sorted subsets, rarefaction showed sequencing was incomplete despite large depth. Naive subsets usually exceeded memory subsets in estimated richness. Clonotype sharing among donors likely depends on sequencing depth.

As to this clone: The antigen remains unidentified. At one end the junction does not follow the germline gene, possibly because of a read error. This specimen includes other DNA sequences encoding the same CDR3.

In the naive CD8 group, cells lacked CD45RO and were positively selected for CCR7, so terminally differentiated effector memory CD45RA+ cells were left out. The chain combines TRBV10-2 with TRBJ1-5; D ambiguous. Material: naive CD8+ T cells sorted from blood. The receptor comes from a man aged 18 to 30 in good health. This CDR3 is CASSESRTQHF. CDR3 bases: TGCGCCAGCAGCGAGTCGAGGACCCAGCATTTT.